The present entry profiles one T cell receptor (beta chain) with its context. This sample is part of a study of blood T cell repertoires in COVID-19. Study context: COVID-19 samples from acute and convalescent phases originated in the United States, Italy and Spain. Sources were T cells, B-cell-depleted T cells, or PBMCs; the material itself was cDNA or gDNA.

Authors' data handling: Cell counts per sample came from amplifying reference gene primers. The repertoire was sequenced with immunoSEQ multiplex PCR; TCRdb's copy has only in-frame clones and lacks some. For V, J and clone size, that table is used; D and trimming come from the DNA. The repertoire holds roughly 100,000 clones, with about 87% as singletons. The receptor was isolated from a man aged 45-65 years with acute or convalescent COVID-19. Material: peripheral blood.

CDR3 loop: CASSPLSGQGREQFF. The CDR3 nucleotides read TGTGCCAGCTCACCACTTTCCGGACAAGGTCGGGAGCAGTTCTTC. The J gene is TRBJ2-1, the V gene TRBV18; TRBD1 might be the D (5 bases). This CDR3 comprises 15 residues. V was clipped by 1 base and J by 10 bases, with 17 bases between them. Germline V gene sequence: CDR1 KGHSH, CDR2 LQKENI.